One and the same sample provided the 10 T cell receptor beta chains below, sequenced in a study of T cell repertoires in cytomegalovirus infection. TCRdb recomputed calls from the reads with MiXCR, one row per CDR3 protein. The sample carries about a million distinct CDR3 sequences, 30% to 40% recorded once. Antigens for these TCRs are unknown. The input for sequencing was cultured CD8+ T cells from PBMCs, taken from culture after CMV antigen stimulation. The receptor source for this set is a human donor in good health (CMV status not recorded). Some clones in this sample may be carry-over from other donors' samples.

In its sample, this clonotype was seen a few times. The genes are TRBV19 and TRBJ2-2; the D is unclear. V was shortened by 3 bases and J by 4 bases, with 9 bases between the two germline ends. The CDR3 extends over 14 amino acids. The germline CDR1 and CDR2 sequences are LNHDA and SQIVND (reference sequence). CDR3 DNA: TGTGCCAGTAGTATGTCGGACGGCACCGGGGAGCTGTTTTTT. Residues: CASSMSDGTGELFF.

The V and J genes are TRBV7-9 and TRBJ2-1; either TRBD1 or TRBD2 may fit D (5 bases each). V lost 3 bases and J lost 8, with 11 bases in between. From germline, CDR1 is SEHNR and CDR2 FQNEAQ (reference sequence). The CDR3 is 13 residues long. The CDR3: CASSFTRGDEQFF. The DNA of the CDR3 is TGTGCCAGCAGCTTCACCAGAGGGGATGAGCAGTTCTTC.

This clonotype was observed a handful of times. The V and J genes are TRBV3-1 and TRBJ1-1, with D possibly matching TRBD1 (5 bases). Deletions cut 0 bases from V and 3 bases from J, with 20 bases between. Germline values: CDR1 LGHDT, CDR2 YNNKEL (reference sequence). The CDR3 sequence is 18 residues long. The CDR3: CASSQDYMGRGRDTEAFF. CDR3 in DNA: TGTGCCAGCAGCCAAGATTACATGGGCCGGGGCAGGGACACTGAAGCTTTCTTT.

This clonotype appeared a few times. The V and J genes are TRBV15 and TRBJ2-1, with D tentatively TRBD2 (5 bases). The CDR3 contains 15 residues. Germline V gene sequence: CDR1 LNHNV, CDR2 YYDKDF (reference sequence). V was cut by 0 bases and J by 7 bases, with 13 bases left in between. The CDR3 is CATSREGLSGNEQFF. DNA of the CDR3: TGTGCCACCAGCAGAGAAGGGTTATCGGGGAATGAGCAGTTCTTC.

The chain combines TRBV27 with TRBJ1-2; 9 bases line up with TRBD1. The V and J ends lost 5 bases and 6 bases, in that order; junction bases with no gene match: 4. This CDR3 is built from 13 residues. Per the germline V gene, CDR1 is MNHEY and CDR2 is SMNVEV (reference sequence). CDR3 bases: TGTGCCAGCAGTATAACAGGGGGCGATGGCTACACCTTC. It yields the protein CASSITGGDGYTF.

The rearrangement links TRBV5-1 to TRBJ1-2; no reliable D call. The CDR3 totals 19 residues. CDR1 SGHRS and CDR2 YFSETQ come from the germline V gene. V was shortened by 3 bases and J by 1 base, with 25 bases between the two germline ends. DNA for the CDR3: TGCGCCAGCAGCTCAACCCCAGTCGACACTCCTAGGGATAACTATGGCTACACCTTC. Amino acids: CASSSTPVDTPRDNYGYTF. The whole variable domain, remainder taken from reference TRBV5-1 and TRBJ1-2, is KAGVTQTPRYLIKTRGQQVTLSCSPISGHRSVSWYQQTPGQGLQFLFEYFSETQRNKGNFPGRFSGRQFSNSRSEMNVSTLELGDSALYLCASSSTPVDTPRDNYGYTFGSGTRLTVV.

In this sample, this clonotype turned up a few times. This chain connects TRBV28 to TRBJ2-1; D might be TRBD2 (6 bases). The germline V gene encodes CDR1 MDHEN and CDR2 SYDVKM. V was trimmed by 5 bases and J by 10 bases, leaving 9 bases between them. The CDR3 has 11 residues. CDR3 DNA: TGTGCCAGCAGTGCGGGGCAGGAGCAGTTCTTC. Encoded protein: CASSAGQEQFF.

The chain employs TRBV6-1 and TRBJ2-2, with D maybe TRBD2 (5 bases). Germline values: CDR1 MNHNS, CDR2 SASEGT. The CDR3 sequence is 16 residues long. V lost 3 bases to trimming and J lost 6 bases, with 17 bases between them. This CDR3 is CASSDTGEDVAGELFF. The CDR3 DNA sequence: TGTGCCAGCAGTGATACCGGGGAAGATGTGGCCGGGGAGCTGTTTTTT.

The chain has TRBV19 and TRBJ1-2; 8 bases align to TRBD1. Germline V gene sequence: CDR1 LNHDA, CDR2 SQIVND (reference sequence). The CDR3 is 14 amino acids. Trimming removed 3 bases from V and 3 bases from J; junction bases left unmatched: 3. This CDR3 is CASSIGQGHYGYTF. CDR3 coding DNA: TGTGCCAGTAGTATTGGACAGGGCCACTATGGCTACACCTTC.

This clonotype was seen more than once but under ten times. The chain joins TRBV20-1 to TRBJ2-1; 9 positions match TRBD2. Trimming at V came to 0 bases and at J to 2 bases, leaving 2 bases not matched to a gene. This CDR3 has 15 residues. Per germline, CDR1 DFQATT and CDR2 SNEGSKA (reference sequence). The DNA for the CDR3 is TGCAGTGCTAGAGATCCTAGCGGGGCCTACAATGAGCAGTTCTTC. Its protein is CSARDPSGAYNEQFF.